The sequence of this T cell receptor (beta chain) was determined in a study of STAT5B mutations in CD4+ large granular lymphocyte leukemia. Study-level findings and limits: About 24% of private leukemic clonotypes occurred rarely in other patients' non-leukemic repertoires.

V gave up 5 bases and J gave up 5 bases; unmatched junction bases: 3. This CDR3 region has 12 residues. The germline V gene encodes CDR1 GTSNPN and CDR2 SVGIG (reference sequence). In regard to this clone: Its antigen is not known.

Repertoires were generated with immunoSEQ multiplex PCR, while TCRdb's copy carries only in-frame clones and drops some. In the table there are about 40,000 clones, roughly 84% of which are singletons. The TCR comes from a human donor in good health. What was sequenced was CD4+ T cells from blood buffy coats. The chain couples TRBV30 to TRBJ1-3; 7 nucleotides match TRBD1. The CDR3 DNA follows: TGTGCCTGGTCGGGACAGAGAAACACCATATATTTT. It yields the protein CAWSGQRNTIYF.